The clone carrying this T cell receptor beta chain came up a few times. The antigen is undetermined. This entry comes from a study of identical twins' blood T cells. The donors were healthy female monozygous twins, three pairs in total. Likely shared infections and vaccines: all three twin pairs were reared together. General study points: Each donor's most abundant TCRbeta clonotypes shared more CDR3 sequences with her twin than unrelated donors. Twins reportedly had markedly more similar V usage than unrelated donors, even among out-of-frame TCRbeta clonotypes.

Each CDR3 protein is one row after TCRdb ran MiXCR on the 5' RACE reads. The sample holds 300,000 to 400,000 distinct CDR3 sequences, 28% seen once. Trimming left V 0 bases short and J 2 bases short, with 13 bases between. The germline CDR1 and CDR2 sequences are DFQATT and SNEGSKA (reference sequence). The CDR3 is 15 residues long. This clonotype was sampled from a woman between 18 and 55 years old in good health. The sample was PBMCs. V gene TRBV20-1 combines with J gene TRBJ1-1; D uncertain. This CDR3 is CSAREVAGRNTEAFF. As DNA, the CDR3 is TGCAGTGCTAGAGAGGTCGCCGGTAGAAACACTGAAGCTTTCTTT.